The 12 T cell receptor beta chains given below trace back to one sample, sequenced in a study of early T cells in non-severe SARS-CoV-2 infection. TCRdb called the 5' RACE reads again in MiXCR, with one record for every CDR3 protein. The sample contains tens of thousands of distinct CDR3 sequences, roughly 17% of which appear only once. Sample: whole blood, taken at baseline. These receptors all come from an adult who was a healthcare worker with PCR-confirmed SARS-CoV-2 infection or an uninfected control (not recorded which).

This clonotype was seen a few times. The V call is TRBV7-2, the J call TRBJ2-1, with 7 positions matching TRBD2. V lost 6 bases and J lost 5; bases outside the gene matches: 4. CDR1 is SGHTA and CDR2 is FQGNSA in the germline V gene. The CDR3 has 13 amino acids. CDR3 in DNA: TGTGCCAGCAGACTAGCGAATAACAATGAGCAGTTCTTC. It codes for CASRLANNNEQFF.

This clonotype was counted a few times. The chain uses TRBV28 and TRBJ2-7; the match to TRBD1 covers 7 bases. With V trimmed by 5 bases and J by 0 bases, 4 bases remained unmatched. The CDR3 extends over 14 amino acids. Germline V CDR1 and CDR2: MDHEN, SYDVKM. CDR3 coding DNA: TGTGCCAGCAGTAAGACAGGGCCCTCCTACGAGCAGTACTTC. Its protein product is CASSKTGPSYEQYF. The full variable domain, completed using reference TRBV28 and TRBJ2-7, is DVKVTQSSRYLVKRTGEKVFLECVQDMDHENMFWYRQDPGLGLRLIYFSYDVKMKEKGDIPEGYSVSREKKERFSLILESASTNQTSMYLCASSKTGPSYEQYFGPGTRLTVT.

This clonotype was seen at least ten times. The CDR3 DNA is TGTGCCAGCAGCCTCCTCCCGGGACAGGAGCTGTTTTTT. Its translation is CASSLLPGQELFF. The chain combines TRBV11-3 with TRBJ2-2, with D perhaps matching TRBD1 (6 bases). This CDR3 region has 13 residues. Germline V CDR1 and CDR2: SGHNT, YENEEA. V was shortened by 5 bases and J by 10 bases, with 14 bases between the two germline ends.

This clonotype was detected many times. V gene TRBV5-6 combines with J gene TRBJ2-1; D not resolved. The CDR3 is 13 amino acids. Trimming took off 3 bases at V and 8 bases at J, with 12 bases between the two ends. Germline V gene data show CDR1 as SGHDT and CDR2 as YYEEEE. In DNA, the CDR3 is TGTGCCAGCAGCTCCCCTCACCTTTATGAGCAGTTCTTC. Amino acids: CASSSPHLYEQFF.

This clonotype was counted many times. V gene TRBV7-2 combines with J gene TRBJ2-5; D is ambiguous. Trimming removed 5 bases at V and 0 bases at J, with 7 bases between. CDR3 size: 13 residues. Germline V gives CDR1 SGHTA, CDR2 FQGNSA. The CDR3 nucleotides are TGTGCCAGCAGCCGAGACTACCAAGAGACCCAGTACTTC. It is translated as CASSRDYQETQYF. The variable domain in full, with the rest retrieved from reference TRBV7-2 and TRBJ2-5, is GAGVSQSPSNKVTEKGKDVELRCDPISGHTALYWYRQSLGQGLEFLIYFQGNSAPDKSGLPSDRFSAERTGGSVSTLTIQRTQQEDSAVYLCASSRDYQETQYFGPGTRLLVL.

This clonotype was seen a few times. The chain employs TRBV27 and TRBJ2-5, with D tentatively TRBD1 (6 bases). V lost 5 bases to trimming and J lost 5 bases, with 15 bases between them. Germline CDR1 MNHEY, CDR2 SMNVEV (reference sequence). The CDR3 is 14 amino acids. CDR3 residues: CASSASYRDETQYF. The CDR3 DNA reads as TGTGCCAGCAGTGCGTCCTACAGGGACGAGACCCAGTACTTC.

V gene TRBV11-2 combines with J gene TRBJ1-1; possible D gene TRBD1, 6 bases. V was trimmed by 6 bases and J by 1 base, leaving 9 bases between them. The CDR3 covers 13 residues. Germline CDR1 SGHAT, CDR2 FQNNGV. CDR3 in DNA: TGTGCCAGCAGAAAACAGGGGAACACTGAAGCTTTCTTT. Translated: CASRKQGNTEAFF.

This chain uses TRBV6-6 with TRBJ1-4; 9 bases are shared with TRBD1. Germline CDR1 MNHNY, CDR2 SVGAGI (reference sequence). The ends lost 6 bases at V and 10 bases at J; junction bases unmatched: 9. The CDR3 sequence is 14 residues long. CDR3 protein: CASSYGDRDGKLFF. DNA of the CDR3: TGTGCCAGCAGCTACGGGGACAGGGATGGAAAACTGTTTTTT.

This clonotype has a count of ten or more. The chain is built from TRBV28 and TRBJ1-1; D is ambiguous. V lost 0 bases to trimming and J lost 1 base, with 3 bases between them. From germline, CDR1 is MDHEN and CDR2 SYDVKM. The CDR3 has 13 residues. CDR3 nucleotide sequence: TGTGCCAGCAGTTTATGGGGGAACACTGAAGCTTTCTTT. The encoded protein is CASSLWGNTEAFF. Full variable domain (missing parts from reference TRBV28 and TRBJ1-1): DVKVTQSSRYLVKRTGEKVFLECVQDMDHENMFWYRQDPGLGLRLIYFSYDVKMKEKGDIPEGYSVSREKKERFSLILESASTNQTSMYLCASSLWGNTEAFFGQGTRLTVV.

The rearrangement joins TRBV11-2 to TRBJ2-7; 8 nucleotides align to TRBD2. CDR1 and CDR2 (germline): SGHAT, FQNNGV. This CDR3 spans 16 amino acids. Trimming at V came to 7 bases and at J to 5 bases, leaving 16 bases not matched to a gene. CDR3 DNA sequence: TGTGCCAGCACCTCATCACCGGGAGGGCCGAGACACGAGCAGTACTTC. Translation: CASTSSPGGPRHEQYF.

This clonotype came up many times. DNA for the CDR3: TGTGCCAGCAGCCCTCGGGGGGGCTCCCTCCGGGAGCAGTACTTC. Encoded protein: CASSPRGGSLREQYF. The chain uses TRBV12-3 or TRBV12-4 and TRBJ2-7; 8 bases fit TRBD2. After removal of 6 bases from V and 7 bases from J, the junction contained 14 bases not matched to a gene. The CDR3 is 15 amino acids.

This clonotype has just a few counts. The chain is built from TRBV27 and TRBJ1-2; D is unclear. V lost 2 bases, J lost 8 bases, and 12 bases lay in between. The CDR3 runs 13 residues. CDR1 and CDR2 from the germline V gene are MNHEY and SMNVEV (reference sequence). As DNA, the CDR3 is TGTGCCAGCAGTTTAGGGCCCTCCAGAGGCTACACCTTC. This sequence encodes CASSLGPSRGYTF.